These T cell receptor beta chains were read from a single sample in a study of T cells after yellow fever vaccination. In TCRdb, the 5' RACE reads were re-called with MiXCR into one record per CDR3 protein. This sample has hundreds of thousands of distinct CDR3 sequences, with 12% found just once. The source was PBMCs, collected on the day of the yellow fever booster vaccination. These receptors were taken from a man aged 25-45 years who received the YFV17D yellow fever vaccine. CDR3s include the opening cysteine and the closing phenylalanine or tryptophan. Fields, in order: CDR3 protein, CDR3 DNA, J gene, V gene, clone size, D gene. D genes are given only for firm matches. Expanded clones are given a class, and other clones once, few, many or no size at all.

cdr3_aa: CASSLSRGGQPQHF
cdr3_nt: TGTGCCAGCAGTTTATCCCGGGGAGGGCAGCCCCAGCATTTT
j_call: TRBJ1-5
v_call: TRBV27
clone_size: NA
d_call: NA

cdr3_aa: CASSLDVAGPQHF
cdr3_nt: TGTGCCAGCAGCTTAGACGTGGCGGGTCCCCAGCATTTT
j_call: TRBJ1-5
v_call: TRBV7-3
clone_size: NA
d_call: NA

cdr3_aa: CASSSGTSGYYEQYF
cdr3_nt: TGTGCCAGCAGTTCCGGGACTAGCGGCTATTACGAGCAGTACTTC
j_call: TRBJ2-7
v_call: TRBV12-3/TRBV12-4
clone_size: few
d_call: TRBD2

cdr3_aa: CSAPGPRAWETQYF
cdr3_nt: TGCAGTGCCCCGGGGCCCCGGGCATGGGAGACCCAGTACTTC
j_call: TRBJ2-5
v_call: TRBV20-1
clone_size: once
d_call: NA

cdr3_aa: CASSQGLGGRPSEQYF
cdr3_nt: TGCGCCAGCAGCCAAGGGTTGGGCGGGAGACCTTCCGAGCAGTACTTC
j_call: TRBJ2-7
v_call: TRBV4-3
clone_size: NA
d_call: TRBD2

cdr3_aa: CSARDLGGPETQYF
cdr3_nt: TGCAGTGCTAGAGATCTGGGGGGCCCAGAGACCCAGTACTTC
j_call: TRBJ2-5
v_call: TRBV20-1
clone_size: few
d_call: NA

cdr3_aa: CASSPQGIQNIQYF
cdr3_nt: TGTGCCAGCAGCCCCCAGGGTATCCAGAACATTCAGTACTTC
j_call: TRBJ2-4
v_call: TRBV5-4
clone_size: few
d_call: NA

cdr3_aa: CASRWNELNTEAFF
cdr3_nt: TGTGCCAGCAGATGGAACGAACTGAACACTGAAGCTTTCTTT
j_call: TRBJ1-1
v_call: TRBV6-1
clone_size: few
d_call: NA

cdr3_aa: CASSSIQGSSYNSPLHF
cdr3_nt: TGTGCCAGCAGCTCCATACAGGGAAGCTCCTATAATTCACCCCTCCACTTT
j_call: TRBJ1-6
v_call: TRBV11-2
clone_size: few
d_call: NA

cdr3_aa: CASTSGTRGYGYTF
cdr3_nt: TGCGCCAGCACCTCCGGGACAAGAGGCTATGGCTACACCTTC
j_call: TRBJ1-2
v_call: TRBV5-1
clone_size: NA
d_call: NA

cdr3_aa: CAWSVPGSAREQYF
cdr3_nt: TGTGCCTGGAGTGTACCCGGGAGTGCGAGGGAGCAGTACTTC
j_call: TRBJ2-7
v_call: TRBV30
clone_size: many
d_call: NA

cdr3_aa: CASFSTVNTGELFF
cdr3_nt: TGTGCCAGCTTTAGCACGGTCAACACCGGGGAGCTGTTTTTT
j_call: TRBJ2-2
v_call: TRBV18
clone_size: NA
d_call: NA

cdr3_aa: CASSFSSGTDTQYF
cdr3_nt: TGTGCCAGCAGTTTTTCCAGCGGCACAGATACGCAGTATTTT
j_call: TRBJ2-3
v_call: TRBV27
clone_size: NA
d_call: NA

cdr3_aa: CASSPTGTANTGELFF
cdr3_nt: TGTGCCAGCAGTCCAACCGGGACAGCGAACACCGGGGAGCTGTTTTTT
j_call: TRBJ2-2
v_call: TRBV5-4
clone_size: many
d_call: TRBD1

cdr3_aa: CASSPRGHRQETQYF
cdr3_nt: TGTGCCAGCAGCCCCCGTGGACACCGTCAAGAGACCCAGTACTTC
j_call: TRBJ2-5
v_call: TRBV7-3
clone_size: NA
d_call: NA